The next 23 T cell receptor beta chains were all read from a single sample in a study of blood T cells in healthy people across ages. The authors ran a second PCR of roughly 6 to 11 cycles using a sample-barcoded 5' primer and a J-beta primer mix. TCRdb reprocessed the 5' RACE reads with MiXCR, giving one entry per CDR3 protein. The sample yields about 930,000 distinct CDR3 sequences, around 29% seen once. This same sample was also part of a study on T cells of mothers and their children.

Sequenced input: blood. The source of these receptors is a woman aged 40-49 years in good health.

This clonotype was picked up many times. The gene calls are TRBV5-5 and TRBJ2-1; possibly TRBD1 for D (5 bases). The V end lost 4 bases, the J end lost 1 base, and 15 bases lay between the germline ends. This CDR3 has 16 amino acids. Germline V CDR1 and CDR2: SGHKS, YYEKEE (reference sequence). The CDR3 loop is CASSPEGVGSYNEQFF. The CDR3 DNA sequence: TGTGCCAGCAGCCCCGAAGGGGTAGGGTCCTACAATGAGCAGTTCTTC.

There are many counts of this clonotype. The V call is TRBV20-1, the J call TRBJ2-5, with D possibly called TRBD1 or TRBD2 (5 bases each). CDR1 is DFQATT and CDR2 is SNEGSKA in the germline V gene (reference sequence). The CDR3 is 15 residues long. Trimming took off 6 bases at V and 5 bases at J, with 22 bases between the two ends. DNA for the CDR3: TGCAGTGCCACCCGGAGGCAGGGAGTTCGGGAGACCCAGTACTTC. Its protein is CSATRRQGVRETQYF.

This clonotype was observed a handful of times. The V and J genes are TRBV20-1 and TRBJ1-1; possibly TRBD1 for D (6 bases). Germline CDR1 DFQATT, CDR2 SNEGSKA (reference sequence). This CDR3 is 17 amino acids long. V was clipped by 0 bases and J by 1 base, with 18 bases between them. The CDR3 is CSARDLGRGAQNTEAFF. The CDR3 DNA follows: TGCAGTGCTAGAGATTTAGGACGGGGGGCCCAGAACACTGAAGCTTTCTTT.

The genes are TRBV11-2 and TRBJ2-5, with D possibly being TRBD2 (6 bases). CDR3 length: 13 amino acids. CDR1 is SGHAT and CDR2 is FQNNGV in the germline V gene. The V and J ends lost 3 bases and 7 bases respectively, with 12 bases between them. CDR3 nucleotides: TGTGCCAGCAGCTTGGGACCCGGGGGGACCCAGTACTTC. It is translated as CASSLGPGGTQYF.

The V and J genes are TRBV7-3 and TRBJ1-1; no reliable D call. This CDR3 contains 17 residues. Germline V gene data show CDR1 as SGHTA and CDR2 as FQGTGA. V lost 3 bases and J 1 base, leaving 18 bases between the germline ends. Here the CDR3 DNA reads TGTGCCAGCAGCTTCGGATTCGGTGGCAGCAAGAACACTGAAGCTTTCTTT. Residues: CASSFGFGGSKNTEAFF.

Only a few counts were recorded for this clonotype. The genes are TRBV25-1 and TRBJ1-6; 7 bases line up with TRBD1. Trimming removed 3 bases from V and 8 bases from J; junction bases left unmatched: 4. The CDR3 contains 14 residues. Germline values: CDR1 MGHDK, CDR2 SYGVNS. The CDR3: CASSETGRDSPLHF. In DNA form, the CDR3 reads TGTGCCAGCAGTGAGACAGGGAGGGATTCACCCCTCCACTTT. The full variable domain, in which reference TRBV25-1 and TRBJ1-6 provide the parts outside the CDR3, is EADIYQTPRYLVIGTGKKITLECSQTMGHDKMYWYQQDPGMELHLIHYSYGVNSTEKGDLSSESTVSRIRTEHFPLTLESARPSHTSQYLCASSETGRDSPLHFGNGTRLTVT.

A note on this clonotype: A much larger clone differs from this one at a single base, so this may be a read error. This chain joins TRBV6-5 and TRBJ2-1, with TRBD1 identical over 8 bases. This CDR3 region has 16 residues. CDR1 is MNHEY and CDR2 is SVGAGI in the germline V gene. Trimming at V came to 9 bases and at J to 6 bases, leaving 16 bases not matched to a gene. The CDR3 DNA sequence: TGTGCCAGTCAAGGGAGAACAGGGGGTTCCCTCAATGAGCAGTTCTTC. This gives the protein CASQGRTGGSLNEQFF.

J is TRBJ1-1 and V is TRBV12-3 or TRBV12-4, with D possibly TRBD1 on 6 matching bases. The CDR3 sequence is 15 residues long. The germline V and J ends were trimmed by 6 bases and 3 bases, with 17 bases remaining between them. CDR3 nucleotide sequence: TGTGCCAGCAGGTCCAGGGGCGGGTGGGACACTGAAGCTTTCTTT. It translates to CASRSRGGWDTEAFF.

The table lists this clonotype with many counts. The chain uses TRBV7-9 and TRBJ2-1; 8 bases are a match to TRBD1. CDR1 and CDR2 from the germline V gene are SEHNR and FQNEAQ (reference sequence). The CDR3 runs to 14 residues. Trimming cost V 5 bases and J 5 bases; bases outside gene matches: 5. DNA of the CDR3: TGTGCCAGCAGCATACAGGGGGTGGACAATGAGCAGTTCTTC. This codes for CASSIQGVDNEQFF.

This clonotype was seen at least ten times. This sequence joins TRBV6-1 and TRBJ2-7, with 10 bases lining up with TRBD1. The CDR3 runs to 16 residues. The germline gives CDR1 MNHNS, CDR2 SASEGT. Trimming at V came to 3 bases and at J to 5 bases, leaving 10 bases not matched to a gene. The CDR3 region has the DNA TGTGCCAGCAGTGAGGGACAGGGGAACGCTGGACACGAGCAGTACTTC. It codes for CASSEGQGNAGHEQYF.

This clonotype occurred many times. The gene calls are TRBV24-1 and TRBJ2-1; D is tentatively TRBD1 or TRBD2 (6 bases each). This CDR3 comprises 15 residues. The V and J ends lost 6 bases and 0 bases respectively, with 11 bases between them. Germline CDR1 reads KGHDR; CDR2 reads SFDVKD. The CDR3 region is CATSPGGHSYNEQFF. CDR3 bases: TGTGCCACCAGTCCCGGGGGCCACTCCTACAATGAGCAGTTCTTC.

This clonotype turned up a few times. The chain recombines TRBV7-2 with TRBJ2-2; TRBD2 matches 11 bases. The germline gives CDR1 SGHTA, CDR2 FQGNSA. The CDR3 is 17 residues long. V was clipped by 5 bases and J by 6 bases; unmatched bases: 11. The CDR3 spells CASSPLGTSGIAGELFF. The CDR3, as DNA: TGTGCCAGCAGCCCCCTGGGGACTAGCGGTATTGCCGGGGAGCTGTTTTTT.

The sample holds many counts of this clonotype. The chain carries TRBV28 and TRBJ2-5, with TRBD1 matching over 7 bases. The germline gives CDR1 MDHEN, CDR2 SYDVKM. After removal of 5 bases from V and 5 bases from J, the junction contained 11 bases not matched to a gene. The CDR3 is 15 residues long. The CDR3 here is CASSNRGIPPETQYF. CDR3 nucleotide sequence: TGTGCCAGCAGTAACAGGGGAATCCCGCCGGAGACCCAGTACTTC.

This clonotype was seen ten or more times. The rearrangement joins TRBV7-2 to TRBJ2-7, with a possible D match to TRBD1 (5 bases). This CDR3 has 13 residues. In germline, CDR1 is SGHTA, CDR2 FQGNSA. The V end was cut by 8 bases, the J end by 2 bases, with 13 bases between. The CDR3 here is CASGRPGTYEQYF. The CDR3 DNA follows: TGTGCCAGCGGCCGACCAGGGACCTACGAGCAGTACTTC.

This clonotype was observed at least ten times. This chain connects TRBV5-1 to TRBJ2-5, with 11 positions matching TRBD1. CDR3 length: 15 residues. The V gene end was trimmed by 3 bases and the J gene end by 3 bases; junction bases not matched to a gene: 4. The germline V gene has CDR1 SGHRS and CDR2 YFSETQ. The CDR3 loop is CASSSGQGAEETQYF. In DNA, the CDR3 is TGCGCCAGCAGCTCAGGACAGGGGGCGGAAGAGACCCAGTACTTC.

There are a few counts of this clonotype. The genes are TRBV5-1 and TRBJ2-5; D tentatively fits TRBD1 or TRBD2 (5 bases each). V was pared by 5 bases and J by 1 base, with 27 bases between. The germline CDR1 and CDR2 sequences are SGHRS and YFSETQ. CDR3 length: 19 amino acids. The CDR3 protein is CASRKKRTGPNFSQETQYF. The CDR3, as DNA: TGCGCCAGCAGAAAAAAACGAACGGGGCCCAATTTCTCCCAAGAGACCCAGTACTTC.

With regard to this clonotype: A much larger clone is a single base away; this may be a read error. The CDR3 bases are TGTGCCTGCGCTTTGGGAGAGACCCAGTACTTC. Protein sequence: CACALGETQYF. The gene calls are TRBV6-6 and TRBJ2-5; D is undetermined. Germline CDR1 reads MNHNY; CDR2 reads SVGAGI (reference sequence). The CDR3 has 11 amino acids. The V end lost 11 bases, the J end lost 4 bases, and 11 bases lay between the germline ends.

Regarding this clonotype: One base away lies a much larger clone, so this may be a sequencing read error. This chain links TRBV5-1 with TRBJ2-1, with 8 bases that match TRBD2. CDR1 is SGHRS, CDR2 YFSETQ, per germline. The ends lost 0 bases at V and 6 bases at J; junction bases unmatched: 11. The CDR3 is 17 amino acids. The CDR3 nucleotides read TGCGCCAGCAGCTTGGCCCCGGGACTAGTGGGGAGCAATGAGCAGTTCTTC. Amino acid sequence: CASSLAPGLVGSNEQFF.

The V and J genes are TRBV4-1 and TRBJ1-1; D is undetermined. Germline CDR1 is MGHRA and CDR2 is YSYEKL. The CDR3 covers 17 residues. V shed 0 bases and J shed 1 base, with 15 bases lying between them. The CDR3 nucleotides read TGCGCCAGCAGCCAAGAGGGCAGGAGGGAGCGGAACACTGAAGCTTTCTTT. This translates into CASSQEGRRERNTEAFF.

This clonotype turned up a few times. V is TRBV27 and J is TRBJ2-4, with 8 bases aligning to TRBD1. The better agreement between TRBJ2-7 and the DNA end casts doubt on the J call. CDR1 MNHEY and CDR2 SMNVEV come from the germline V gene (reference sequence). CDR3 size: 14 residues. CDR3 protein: CASSRLGQEGEQYF. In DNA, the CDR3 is TGTGCCAGCAGTCGACTGGGACAGGAGGGCGAGCAGTACTTC.

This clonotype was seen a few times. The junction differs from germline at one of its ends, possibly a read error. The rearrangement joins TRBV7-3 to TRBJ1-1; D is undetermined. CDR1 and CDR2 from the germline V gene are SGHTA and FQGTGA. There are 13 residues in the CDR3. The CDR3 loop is CASSRGWNTVAFF. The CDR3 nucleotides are TGTGCCAGCAGCCGGGGTTGGAACACTGTAGCTTTCTTT.

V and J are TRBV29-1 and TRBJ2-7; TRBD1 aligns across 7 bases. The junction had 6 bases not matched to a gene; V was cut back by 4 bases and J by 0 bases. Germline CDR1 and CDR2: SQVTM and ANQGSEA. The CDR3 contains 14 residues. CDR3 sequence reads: CSVGRDSSSYEQYF. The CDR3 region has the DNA TGCAGCGTTGGACGGGACAGCAGCTCCTACGAGCAGTACTTC.

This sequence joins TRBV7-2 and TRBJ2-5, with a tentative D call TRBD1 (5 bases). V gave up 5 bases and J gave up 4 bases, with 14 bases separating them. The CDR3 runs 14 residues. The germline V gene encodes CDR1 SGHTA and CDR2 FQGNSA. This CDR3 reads CASSQGGVAETQYF. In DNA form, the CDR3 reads TGTGCCAGCAGCCAGGGTGGGGTGGCAGAGACCCAGTACTTC.